This TCR beta chain came from a study of beta chain features in type 1 diabetes. Study-wide background: Examination covered around 100 million sorted cells spanning all samples.

Cell sorting via CD45RO/CCR7/CD25/CD127/CD95/CD27 was performed to obtain CD4+ naive, central memory, regulatory and stem cell-like memory cells. A note on this clone: What it recognizes is unknown.

All of the isolated RNA was reverse transcribed, so expressed TCRB transcripts were sequenced. Assay used: immunoSEQ multiplex PCR; TCRdb lists only in-frame clones, some missing. Altogether some 660,000 clones are present, more than 12% being singletons, with the ten largest covering just under 0.04%. Broader study findings: VDJ junctions from patients with type 1 diabetes contained fewer insertions and more deletions. PCR might preferentially amplify shorter templates, equally in patients and controls. All four CD4+ subsets of Type 1 diabetes patients contained TCRB CDR3s that were moderately but significantly shorter.

In germline, CDR1 is SGHAT, CDR2 FQNNGV. The CDR3 runs to 15 residues. V dropped 5 bases and J dropped 11; count of bases not matched to a gene: 10. Sequencing used naive CD4+ T cells from blood. The receptor was derived from a man aged 18 to 29 with type 1 diabetes. The J gene is TRBJ2-3, the V gene TRBV11-2; 13 bases are shared with TRBD2. The CDR3 is CASSRTSGSPLVQYF. CDR3 nucleotides: TGTGCCAGCAGCCGGACTAGCGGGAGCCCGTTGGTGCAGTATTTT.